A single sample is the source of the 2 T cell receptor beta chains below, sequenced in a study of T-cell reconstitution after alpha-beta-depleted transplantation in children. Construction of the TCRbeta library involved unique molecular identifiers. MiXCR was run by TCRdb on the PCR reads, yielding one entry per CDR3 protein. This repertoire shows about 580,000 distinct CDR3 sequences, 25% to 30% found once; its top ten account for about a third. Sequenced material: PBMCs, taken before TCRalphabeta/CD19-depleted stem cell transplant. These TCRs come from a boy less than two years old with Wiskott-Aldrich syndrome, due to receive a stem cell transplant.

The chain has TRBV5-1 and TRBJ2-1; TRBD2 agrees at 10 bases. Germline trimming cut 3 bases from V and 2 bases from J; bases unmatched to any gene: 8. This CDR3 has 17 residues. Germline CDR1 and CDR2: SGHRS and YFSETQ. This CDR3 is CASSSKILAGPYNEQFF. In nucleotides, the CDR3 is TGCGCCAGCAGCTCGAAAATACTAGCGGGGCCCTACAATGAGCAGTTCTTC.

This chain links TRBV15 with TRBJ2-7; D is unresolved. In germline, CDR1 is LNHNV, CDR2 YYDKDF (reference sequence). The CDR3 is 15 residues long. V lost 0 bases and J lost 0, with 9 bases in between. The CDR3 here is CATSRDLPSSYEQYF. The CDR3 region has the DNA TGTGCCACCAGCAGAGATCTCCCTAGCTCCTACGAGCAGTACTTC.